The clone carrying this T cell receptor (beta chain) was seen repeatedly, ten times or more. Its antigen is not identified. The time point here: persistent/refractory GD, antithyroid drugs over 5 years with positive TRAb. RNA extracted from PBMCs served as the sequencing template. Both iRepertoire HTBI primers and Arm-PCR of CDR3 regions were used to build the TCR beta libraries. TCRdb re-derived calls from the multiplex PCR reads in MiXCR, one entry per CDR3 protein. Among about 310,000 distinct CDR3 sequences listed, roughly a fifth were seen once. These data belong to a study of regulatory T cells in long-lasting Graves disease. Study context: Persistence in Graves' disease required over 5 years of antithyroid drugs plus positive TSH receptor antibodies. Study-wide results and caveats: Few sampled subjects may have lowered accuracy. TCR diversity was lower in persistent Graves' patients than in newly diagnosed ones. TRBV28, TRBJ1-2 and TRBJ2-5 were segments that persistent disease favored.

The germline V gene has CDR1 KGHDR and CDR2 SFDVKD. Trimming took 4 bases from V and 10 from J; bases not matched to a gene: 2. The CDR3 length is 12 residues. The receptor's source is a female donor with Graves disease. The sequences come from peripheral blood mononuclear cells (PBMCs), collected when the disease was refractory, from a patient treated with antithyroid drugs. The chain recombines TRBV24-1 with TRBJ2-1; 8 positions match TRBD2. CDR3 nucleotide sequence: TGTGCCACCAGTGACAGACTAGCGGAGCAGTTCTTC. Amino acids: CATSDRLAEQFF.